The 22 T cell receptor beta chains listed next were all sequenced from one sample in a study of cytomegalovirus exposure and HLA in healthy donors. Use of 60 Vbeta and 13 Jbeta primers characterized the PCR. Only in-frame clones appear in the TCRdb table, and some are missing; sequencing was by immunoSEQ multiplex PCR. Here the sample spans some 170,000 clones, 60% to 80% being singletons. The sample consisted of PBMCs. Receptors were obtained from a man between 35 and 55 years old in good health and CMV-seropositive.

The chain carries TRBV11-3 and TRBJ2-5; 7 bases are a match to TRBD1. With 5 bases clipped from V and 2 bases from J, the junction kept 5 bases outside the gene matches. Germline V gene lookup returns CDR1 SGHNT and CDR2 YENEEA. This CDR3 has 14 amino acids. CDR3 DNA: TGTGCCAGCAGCCTAGGACAGGATCAAGAGACCCAGTACTTC. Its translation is CASSLGQDQETQYF.

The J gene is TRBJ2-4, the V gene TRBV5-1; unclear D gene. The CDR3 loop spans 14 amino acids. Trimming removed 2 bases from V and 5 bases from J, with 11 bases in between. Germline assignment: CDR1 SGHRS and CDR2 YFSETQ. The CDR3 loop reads CASSLDSDENIQYF. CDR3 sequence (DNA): TGCGCCAGCAGCTTAGACTCCGACGAAAACATTCAGTACTTC.

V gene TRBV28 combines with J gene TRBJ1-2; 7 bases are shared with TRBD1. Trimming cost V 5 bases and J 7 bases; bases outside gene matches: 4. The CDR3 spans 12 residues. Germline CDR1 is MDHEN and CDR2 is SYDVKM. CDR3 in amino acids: CASSPGQIGYTF. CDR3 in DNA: TGTGCCAGCAGTCCGGGACAGATTGGCTACACCTTC.

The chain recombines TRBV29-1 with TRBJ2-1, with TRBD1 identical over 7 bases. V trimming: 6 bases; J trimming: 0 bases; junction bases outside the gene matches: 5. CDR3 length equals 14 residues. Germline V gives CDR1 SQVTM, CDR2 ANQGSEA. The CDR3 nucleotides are TGCAGCGTGGCCTCAGGGGGCTCCTACAATGAGCAGTTCTTC. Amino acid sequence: CSVASGGSYNEQFF.

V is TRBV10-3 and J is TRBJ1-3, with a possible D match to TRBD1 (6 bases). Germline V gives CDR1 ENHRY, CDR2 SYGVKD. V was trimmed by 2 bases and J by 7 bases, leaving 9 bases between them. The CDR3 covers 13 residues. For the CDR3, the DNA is TGTGCCATCAGTGAGGACAGGTCGAACACCATATATTTT. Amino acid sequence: CAISEDRSNTIYF.

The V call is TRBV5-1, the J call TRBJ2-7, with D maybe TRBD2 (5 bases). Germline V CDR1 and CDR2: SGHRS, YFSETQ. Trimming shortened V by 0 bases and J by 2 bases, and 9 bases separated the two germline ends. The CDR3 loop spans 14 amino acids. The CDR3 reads CASSLGGKPYEQYF. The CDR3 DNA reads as TGCGCCAGCAGCTTGGGAGGGAAACCCTACGAGCAGTACTTC.

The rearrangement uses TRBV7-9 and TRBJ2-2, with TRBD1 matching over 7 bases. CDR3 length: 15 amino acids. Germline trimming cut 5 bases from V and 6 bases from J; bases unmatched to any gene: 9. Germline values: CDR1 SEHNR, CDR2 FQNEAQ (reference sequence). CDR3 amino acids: CASSRFGQVPGELFF. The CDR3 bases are TGTGCCAGCAGCCGATTTGGACAGGTCCCCGGGGAGCTGTTTTTT.

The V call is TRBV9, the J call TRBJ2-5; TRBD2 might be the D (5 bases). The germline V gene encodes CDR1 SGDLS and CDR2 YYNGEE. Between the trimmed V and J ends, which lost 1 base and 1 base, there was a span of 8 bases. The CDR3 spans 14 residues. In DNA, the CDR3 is TGTGCCAGCAGCGTACGGGGAACCCAAGAGACCCAGTACTTC. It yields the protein CASSVRGTQETQYF.

The CDR3 spells CASSSQTGTGAFF. The CDR3, as DNA: TGTGCCAGCAGCTCTCAGACCGGGACAGGGGCTTTCTTT. V is TRBV11-3 and J is TRBJ1-1, with 9 nucleotides matching TRBD1. CDR1 and CDR2 (germline): SGHNT, YENEEA. This CDR3 has 13 amino acids. V was pared by 4 bases and J by 11 bases, with 8 bases of the junction left unmatched. The complete variable domain, with remaining parts taken from reference TRBV11-3 and TRBJ1-1, reads EAGVVQSPRYKIIEKKQPVAFWCNPISGHNTLYWYLQNLGQGPELLIRYENEEAVDDSQLPKDRFSAERLKGVDSTLKIQPAELGDSAVYLCASSSQTGTGAFFGQGTRLTVV.

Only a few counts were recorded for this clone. CDR3 sequence reads: CASSIGTSGVYTDTQYF. CDR3 bases: TGTGCCAGTAGTATAGGGACTAGCGGAGTGTACACAGATACGCAGTATTTT. V gene TRBV19 combines with J gene TRBJ2-3, with 10 positions matching TRBD2. V trimming: 1 base; J trimming: 2 bases; junction bases outside the gene matches: 6. The V gene's germline CDR1 is LNHDA and CDR2 SQIVND (reference sequence). The CDR3 runs to 17 residues.

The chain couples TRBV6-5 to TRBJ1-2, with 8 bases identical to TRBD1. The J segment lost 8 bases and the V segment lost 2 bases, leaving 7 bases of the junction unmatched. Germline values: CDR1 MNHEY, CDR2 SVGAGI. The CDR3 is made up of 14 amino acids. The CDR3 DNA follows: TGTGCCAGCAGTTACGTGGACAGGGCCGGAGGCTACACCTTC. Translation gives CASSYVDRAGGYTF.

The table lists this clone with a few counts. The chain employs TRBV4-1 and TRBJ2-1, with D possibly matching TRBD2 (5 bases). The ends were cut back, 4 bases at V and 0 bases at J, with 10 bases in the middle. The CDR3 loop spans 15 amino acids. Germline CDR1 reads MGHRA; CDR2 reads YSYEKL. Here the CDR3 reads CASSLGLGSYNEQFF. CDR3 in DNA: TGCGCCAGCAGCCTTGGACTTGGCTCCTACAATGAGCAGTTCTTC.

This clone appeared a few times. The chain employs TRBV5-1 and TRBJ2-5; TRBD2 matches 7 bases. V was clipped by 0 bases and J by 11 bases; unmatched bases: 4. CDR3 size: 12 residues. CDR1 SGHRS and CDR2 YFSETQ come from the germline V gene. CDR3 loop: CASSLEGAGQYF. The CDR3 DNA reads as TGCGCCAGCAGCTTGGAGGGAGCGGGACAGTACTTC.

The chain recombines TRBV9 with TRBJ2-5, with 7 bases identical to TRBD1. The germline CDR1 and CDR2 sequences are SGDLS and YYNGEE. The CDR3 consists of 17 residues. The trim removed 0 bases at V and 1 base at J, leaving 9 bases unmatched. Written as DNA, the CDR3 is TGTGCCAGCAGCGTAGGTGCCGCCGGGACAGCCCAAGAGACCCAGTACTTC. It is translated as CASSVGAAGTAQETQYF.

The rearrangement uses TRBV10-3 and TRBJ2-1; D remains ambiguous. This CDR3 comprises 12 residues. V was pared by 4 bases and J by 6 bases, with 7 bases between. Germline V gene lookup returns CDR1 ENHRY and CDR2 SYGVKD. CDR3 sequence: CAISGRVNEQFF. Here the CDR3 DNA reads TGTGCCATCAGTGGCCGCGTCAATGAGCAGTTCTTC.

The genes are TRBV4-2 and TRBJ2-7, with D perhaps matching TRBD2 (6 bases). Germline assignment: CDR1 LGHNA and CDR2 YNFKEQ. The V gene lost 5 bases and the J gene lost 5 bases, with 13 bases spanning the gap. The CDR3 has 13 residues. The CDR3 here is CASSRLVRDEQYF. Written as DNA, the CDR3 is TGTGCCAGCAGCAGACTAGTGAGAGACGAGCAGTACTTC.

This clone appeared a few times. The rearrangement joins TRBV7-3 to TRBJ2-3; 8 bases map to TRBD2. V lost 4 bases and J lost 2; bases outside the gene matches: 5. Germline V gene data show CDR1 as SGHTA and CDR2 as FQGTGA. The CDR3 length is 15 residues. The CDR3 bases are TGTGCCAGCAGCTCTAGCGGGCAGCACACAGATACGCAGTATTTT. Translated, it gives CASSSSGQHTDTQYF.

The CDR3 region is CASSLSLGDLDEQYF. The CDR3 DNA is TGTGCCAGCAGCTTGTCGCTAGGGGATTTGGACGAGCAGTACTTC. This rearrangement joins TRBV5-4 to TRBJ2-7; TRBD1 might be the D (5 bases). In germline, CDR1 is SGHNT, CDR2 YYREEE (reference sequence). The germline V and J ends were trimmed by 1 base and 5 bases, with 16 bases remaining between them. CDR3 length: 15 residues. Variable domain in full (rest from reference TRBV5-4 and TRBJ2-7): ETGVTQSPTHLIKTRGQQVTLRCSSQSGHNTVSWYQQALGQGPQFIFQYYREEENGRGNFPPRFSGLQFPNYSSELNVNALELDDSALYLCASSLSLGDLDEQYFGPGTRLTVT.

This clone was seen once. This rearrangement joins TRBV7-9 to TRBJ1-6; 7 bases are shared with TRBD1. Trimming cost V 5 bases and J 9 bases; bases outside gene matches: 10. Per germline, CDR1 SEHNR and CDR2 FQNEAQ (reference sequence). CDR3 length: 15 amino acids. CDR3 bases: TGTGCCAGCAGCCAACAGAGGACAGGTTTTTCACCCCTCCACTTT. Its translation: CASSQQRTGFSPLHF.

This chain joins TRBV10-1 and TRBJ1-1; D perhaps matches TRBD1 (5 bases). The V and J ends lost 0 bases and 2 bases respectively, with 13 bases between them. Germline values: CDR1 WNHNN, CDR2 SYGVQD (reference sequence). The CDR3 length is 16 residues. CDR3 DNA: TGCGCCAGCAGTGAGTCGAACGCAGGGATAAACACTGAAGCTTTCTTT. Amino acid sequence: CASSESNAGINTEAFF.

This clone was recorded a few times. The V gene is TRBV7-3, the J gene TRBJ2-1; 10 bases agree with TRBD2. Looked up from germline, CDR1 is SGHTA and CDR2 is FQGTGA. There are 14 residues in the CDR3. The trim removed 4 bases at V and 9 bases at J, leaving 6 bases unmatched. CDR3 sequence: CASSSPLAGAEQFF. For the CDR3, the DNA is TGTGCCAGCAGCTCACCCCTAGCGGGGGCTGAGCAGTTCTTC. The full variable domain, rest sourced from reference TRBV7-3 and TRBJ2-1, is GAGVSQTPSNKVTEKGKYVELRCDPISGHTALYWYRQSLGQGPEFLIYFQGTGAADDSGLPNDRFFAVRPEGSVSTLKIQRTERGDSAVYLCASSSPLAGAEQFFGPGTRLTVL.

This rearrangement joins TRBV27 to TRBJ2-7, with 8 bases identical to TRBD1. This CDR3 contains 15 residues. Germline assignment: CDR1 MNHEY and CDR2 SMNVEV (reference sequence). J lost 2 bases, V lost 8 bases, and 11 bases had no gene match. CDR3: CASCYQGAHPYEQYF. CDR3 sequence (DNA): TGTGCCAGCTGCTATCAGGGGGCGCATCCCTACGAGCAGTACTTC.